The 15 T cell receptor beta chains below come from one sample, sequenced in a study of T-cell memory formation after mild COVID-19. MiXCR, run by TCRdb on the 5' RACE reads, gives a single entry per CDR3 protein. The repertoire holds about 45,000 distinct CDR3 sequences, approximately 9.7% seen once, with 12% in the top ten. The sequenced material came from PBMCs or a T cell subset sorted from them (not recorded which). All receptors come from an adult woman who had mild COVID-19 (a few samples of this study predate the infection). Cell type and time point are not known.

This rearrangement joins TRBV6-1 to TRBJ2-1; the match to TRBD2 covers 14 bases. With 9 bases clipped from V and 10 bases from J, the junction kept 8 bases outside the gene matches. Germline V CDR1 and CDR2: MNHNS, SASEGT. The CDR3 totals 14 residues. CDR3: CASAPRTSGGEQFF. The CDR3 bases are TGTGCCAGTGCCCCCCGGACTAGCGGGGGGGAGCAGTTCTTC.

The CDR3 bases are TGTGCCAGCAGCATGGACGGCTACGAGCAGTACTTC. It codes for CASSMDGYEQYF. This rearrangement joins TRBV7-9 to TRBJ2-7; D ambiguous. V was clipped by 5 bases and J by 3 bases, with 8 bases between them. The CDR3 has 12 amino acids. Germline V lookup: CDR1 SEHNR, CDR2 FQNEAQ (reference sequence).

This clonotype has at least ten counts. The V and J genes are TRBV14 and TRBJ2-5; D is ambiguous. Germline values: CDR1 SGHDN, CDR2 FVKESK. The V end lost 5 bases, the J end lost 5 bases, and 12 bases lay between the germline ends. The CDR3 spans 13 residues. CDR3 residues: CASSYTLHETQYF. The CDR3 nucleotides read TGTGCCAGCAGCTACACTCTTCACGAGACCCAGTACTTC.

About this clonotype: One end of the junction is discordant with germline, which a read error may explain. This rearrangement joins TRBV7-3 to TRBJ1-1, with a tentative D call TRBD1 (6 bases). CDR3 length equals 15 residues. Germline CDR1 reads SGHTA; CDR2 reads FQGTGA. CDR3 sequence (DNA): TGTGACAGCAGCCCATCGGGGGGCCCGAACACTGAAGCTTTCTTT. As protein: CDSSPSGGPNTEAFF.

The V and J genes are TRBV20-1 and TRBJ1-2; D perhaps matches TRBD1 (6 bases). CDR1 and CDR2 from the germline V gene are DFQATT and SNEGSKA (reference sequence). Trimming removed 7 bases at V and 4 bases at J, with 19 bases between. The CDR3 spans 14 residues. CDR3 nucleotides: TGCAGTGGGGGGGGCGGAGGCGGATCCTATGGCTACACCTTC. Translating it yields CSGGGGGGSYGYTF.

With respect to this clonotype: The junction departs from germline at one end; a sequencing error may be responsible. The chain employs TRBV12-3 or TRBV12-4 and TRBJ2-2; 10 bases match TRBD2. There are 16 residues in the CDR3. The DNA for the CDR3 is TGTGCCAGCAGCATAACTAGCGGGATGCGACCCGGGGACCTGTTTTTT. It specifies CASSITSGMRPGDLFF.

The chain is built from TRBV9 and TRBJ2-1; tentative D call: TRBD2 (6 bases). This CDR3 has 16 residues. The germline V gene encodes CDR1 SGDLS and CDR2 YYNGEE. The ends were cut back, 0 bases at V and 6 bases at J, with 16 bases in the middle. The chain's CDR3 is CASSVASALGGNEQFF. In DNA form, the CDR3 reads TGTGCCAGCAGCGTAGCTAGCGCCCTGGGGGGCAATGAGCAGTTCTTC.

J is TRBJ2-3 and V is TRBV29-1; TRBD2 is a possible D gene (6 bases). The V end was cut by 6 bases, the J end by 0 bases, with 16 bases between. Germline lookup yields CDR1 SQVTM and CDR2 ANQGSEA. This CDR3 comprises 15 residues. The CDR3 reads CSVGTPRMSTDTQYF. In DNA, the CDR3 is TGCAGCGTCGGGACTCCTAGAATGAGCACAGATACGCAGTATTTT.

This chain connects TRBV20-1 to TRBJ1-1; 8 bases agree with TRBD1. The ends lost 2 bases at V and 12 bases at J; junction bases unmatched: 11. The CDR3 length is 13 residues. Germline V gene data show CDR1 as DFQATT and CDR2 as SNEGSKA (reference sequence). The CDR3: CSARKTGGESPFF. For the CDR3, the DNA is TGCAGTGCTAGAAAAACAGGGGGAGAGTCGCCTTTCTTT.

The genes are TRBV20-1 and TRBJ1-6; 7 nucleotides match TRBD1. The CDR3 length is 15 residues. CDR1 is DFQATT, CDR2 SNEGSKA, per germline (reference sequence). V lost 2 bases, J lost 7 bases, and 8 bases stayed unmatched. This chain's CDR3 is CSARRGQSVNSPLHF. DNA of the CDR3: TGCAGTGCTAGAAGGGGACAGAGCGTCAATTCACCCCTCCACTTT.

The rearrangement links TRBV18 to TRBJ1-2; TRBD1 matches 8 bases. This CDR3 is built from 14 residues. Germline V gene lookup returns CDR1 KGHSH and CDR2 LQKENI. J gave up 6 bases and V 4 bases, and 7 bases lay outside the gene matches. This CDR3 is CASSRQGAEDGYTF. DNA for the CDR3: TGTGCCAGCTCACGCCAGGGGGCTGAGGATGGCTACACCTTC.

The chain employs TRBV7-9 and TRBJ1-1; D gene ambiguous. The CDR3 is 14 residues long. From germline, CDR1 is SEHNR and CDR2 FQNEAQ (reference sequence). The germline V and J ends were trimmed by 4 bases and 3 bases, with 12 bases remaining between them. CDR3 coding DNA: TGTGCCAGCAGCTATCTCAATTCTGACACTGAAGCTTTCTTT. This sequence encodes CASSYLNSDTEAFF. The full variable domain, rest sourced from reference TRBV7-9 and TRBJ1-1, is DTGVSQNPRHKITKRGQNVTFRCDPISEHNRLYWYRQTLGQGPEFLTYFQNEAQLEKSRLLSDRFSAERPKGSFSTLEIQRTEQGDSAMYLCASSYLNSDTEAFFGQGTRLTVV.

J is TRBJ1-4 and V is TRBV6-5, with no clear D. CDR1 and CDR2 from the germline V gene are MNHEY and SVGAGI. The V and J ends lost 0 bases and 10 bases respectively, with 9 bases between them. The CDR3 extends over 13 amino acids. The CDR3 nucleotides are TGTGCCAGCAGTTACTCAACTGCCGGAAAACTGTTTTTT. This gives the protein CASSYSTAGKLFF.

This sequence joins TRBV6-2 or TRBV6-3 and TRBJ2-7; the match to TRBD1 covers 7 bases. The CDR3 is 14 residues long. Germline assignment: CDR1 MNHEY and CDR2 SVGEGT. V trimming: 6 bases; J trimming: 5 bases; junction bases outside the gene matches: 10. Here the CDR3 reads CASSRTGVRNEQYF. CDR3 DNA: TGTGCCAGCAGCCGAACAGGGGTAAGGAACGAGCAGTACTTC.

Only a few counts were recorded for this clonotype. The chain has TRBV19 and TRBJ1-1; D uncertain. V was cut by 1 base and J by 4 bases, with 13 bases left in between. This CDR3 has 15 amino acids. From germline, CDR1 is LNHDA and CDR2 SQIVND (reference sequence). CDR3 amino acids: CASSIVPQEGTEAFF. CDR3 nucleotide sequence: TGTGCCAGTAGTATAGTCCCTCAGGAGGGCACTGAAGCTTTCTTT.